This TCR beta chain appears in the sequencing data of a study of Ad26.COV2.S vaccination and SARS-CoV-2 variants (dated by TCRdb to about 2021). Background for the entire study: Donors in the vaccine arm were drawn from COV1001, a phase I-IIa trial of Ad26.COV2.S in healthy adults that was multicentre, randomized, double-blind and placebo-controlled. Dosing of Ad26.COV2.S was intramuscular, at either 5x10^10 or 1x10^11 viral particles, delivered as one shot or as two shots spaced 56 days apart. The specificity and breadth of SARS-CoV-2-reactive T cell receptors after Ad26.COV2.S vaccination were assessed by TCRbeta repertoire sequencing. The TCR-sequenced set comprised around 30 samples: around 20 Ad26.COV2.S vaccine recipients, 5 placebo recipients and 8 SARS-CoV-2 convalescent individuals. Trial participants were randomized into five groups of five: low-dose or high-dose Ad26.COV2.S given once or twice, or placebo on both occasions. Blinding of investigators to trial group allocation was maintained during experiments and outcome assessment.

Broader findings and caveats from the paper: The study was not powered to compare responses between vaccine doses or regimens. Comparable non-spike TCR breadth was observed between vaccine and placebo recipients, consistent with only spike being contained in the vaccine. It was noted by the authors that total T cell responses may have been underestimated by the TCR breadth and depth analyses. After vaccination, substantial breadth of spike-specific CD8+ and CD4+ T cell responses was reported. Higher spike-specific TCR breadth was observed in Ad26.COV2.S recipients than in placebo recipients (P = 0.0014).

From a lookup of the germline V gene (reference sequence), CDR1 and CDR2 are SEHNR and FQNEAQ. Counted from cysteine to phenylalanine, this CDR3 has 13 amino acids. Just CDR3 DNA is preserved here, 39 bases in frame from base 1. V and J lose 5 bases and 6 bases, and a span of 14 bases separates them. The sample holds a few counts of this clone. It lacks a known antigen. No much larger clone exists at a distance of one base, and base qualities are not known. The immunoSEQ Assay was the method used to sequence TCRbeta CDR3 regions. After extraction, genomic DNA underwent amplification by bias-controlled multiplex PCR, followed by high-throughput sequencing. As for how the authors treated the data: To quantify the absolute abundance of every unique TCRbeta CDR3 region, sequences were collapsed and filtered. T cell fraction was estimated by normalization of TCRbeta template counts to usable DNA, with usable DNA being measured through amplification of reference genes present in all nucleated cells. Repertoire TCRs were annotated as SARS-CoV-2-specific when V gene, CDR3 amino acid sequence and J gene were exactly matched to a known reactive TCR set. MIRA supplied the reference SARS-CoV-2 TCR set, which was filtered for enrichment in COVID-19-positive ImmuneCODE repertoires so that public or cross-reactive TCRs were removed. Based on the MIRA antigens, annotated TCRs were further analysed at the level of specific ORF or position within ORF. Depth was the summed frequency of annotated unique rearrangements, while breadth was defined as annotated unique rearrangements over total unique productive rearrangements. Two-sided Wilcoxon rank-sum tests were used to compare TCR breadth between groups. The table comes from immuneACCESS by way of TCRdb, which keeps in-frame sequences with V and J called. Part of the clones is missing from these tables; in studies checked, under half for an unresolved V gene and the rest for unknown reasons. V and J calls and clone size come straight from that table; D and trimming were deduced from the DNA. The sample table shows fewer than 400,000 clones, and 85% to 90% are seen once. In total, the top ten clones hold 5.5% of the sample.

The sample's treatment or condition, from its label and the paper: 15 to 20 received Ad26.COV2.S at low or high dose, single or two shots; about five received placebo; per-sample allocation not given. For vaccine and placebo recipients, the sequenced repertoires came from samples collected on day 63 after the first injection. Between 29 July and 7 August 2020, Cohort 1b enrolled fewer than 30 adults aged 18-55 years at one site in Boston, USA. Ad26.COV2.S consisted of a replication-incompetent adenovirus type 26 vector by which a prefusion-stabilized SARS-CoV-2 spike protein from the original Wuhan strain was expressed.

This chain is built from TRBV7-9 and TRBJ2-7, with no confidently assigned D gene. This sequence was found in a person aged 18-65 years who received the Ad26.COV2.S COVID-19 vaccine or a placebo. The sequences come from peripheral blood, collected in a trial of Ad26.COV2.S vaccine versus placebo. Here the CDR3 is given as CASSQESGLEQYF. In nucleotides, the sequence is TGTGCCAGCAGCCAAGAATCGGGCCTCGAGCAGTACTTC.